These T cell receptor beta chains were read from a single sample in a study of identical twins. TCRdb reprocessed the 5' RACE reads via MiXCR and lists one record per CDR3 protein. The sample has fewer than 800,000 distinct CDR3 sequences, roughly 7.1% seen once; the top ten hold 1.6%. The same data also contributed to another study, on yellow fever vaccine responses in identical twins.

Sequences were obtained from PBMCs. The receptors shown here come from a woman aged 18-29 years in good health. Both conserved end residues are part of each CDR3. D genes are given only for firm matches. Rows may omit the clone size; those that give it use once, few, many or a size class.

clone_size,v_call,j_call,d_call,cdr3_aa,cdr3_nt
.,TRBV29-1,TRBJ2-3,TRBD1,CSARQGGMDTQYF,TGCAGCGCCCGACAGGGGGGCATGGATACGCAGTATTTT
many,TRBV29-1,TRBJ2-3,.,CSGIKGTDTQYF,TGCAGCGGCATCAAGGGAACAGATACGCAGTATTTT
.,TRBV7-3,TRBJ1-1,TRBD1,CASSTGQGMNTEAFF,TGTGCCAGCAGCACTGGACAGGGGATGAACACTGAAGCTTTCTTT
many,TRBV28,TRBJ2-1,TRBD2,CASSPSTSGSIYNEQFF,TGTGCCAGCAGCCCGTCAACTAGCGGGAGTATTTACAATGAGCAGTTCTTC
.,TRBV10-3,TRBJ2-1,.,CAISDTGGATNEQFF,TGTGCCATCAGTGACACAGGGGGGGCTACCAATGAGCAGTTCTTC
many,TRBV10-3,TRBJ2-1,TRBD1,CAISALTGLNEQFF,TGTGCCATCAGTGCACTGACAGGGTTGAATGAGCAGTTCTTC
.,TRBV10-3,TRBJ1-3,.,CAISDLGYLSGNTIYF,TGTGCCATCAGTGATTTGGGATATCTCTCGGGAAACACCATATATTTT
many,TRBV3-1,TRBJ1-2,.,CASSQHNYGYTF,TGTGCCAGCAGCCAACATAACTATGGCTACACCTTC
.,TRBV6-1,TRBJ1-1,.,CASSRGQFITEAFF,TGTGCCAGCAGTCGTGGACAGTTTATCACTGAAGCTTTCTTT
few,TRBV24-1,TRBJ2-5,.,CATSDAGLTETQYF,TGTGCCACCAGTGATGCCGGGCTGACGGAGACCCAGTACTTC
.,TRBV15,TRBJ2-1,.,CATSTERSNEQFF,TGTGCCACCAGCACGGAACGGAGCAATGAGCAGTTCTTC
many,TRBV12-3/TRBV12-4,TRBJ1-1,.,CASEVRGNTEAFF,TGTGCCAGCGAAGTCAGGGGGAACACTGAAGCTTTCTTT
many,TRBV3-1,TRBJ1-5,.,CASSQGRDQPQHF,TGTGCCAGCAGCCAAGGGAGAGATCAGCCCCAGCATTTT
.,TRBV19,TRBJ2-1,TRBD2,CASSTPGRGGLEQFF,TGTGCCAGTAGTACCCCGGGGCGGGGGGGCCTTGAGCAGTTCTTC
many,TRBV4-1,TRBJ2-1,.,CASSPRVNNEQFF,TGCGCCAGCAGCCCCCGAGTTAACAATGAGCAGTTCTTC
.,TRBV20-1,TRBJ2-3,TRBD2,CSARGLGGEGDTQYF,TGCAGTGCTAGAGGGCTCGGGGGGGAGGGAGATACGCAGTATTTT
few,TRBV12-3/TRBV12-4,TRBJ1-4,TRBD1,CASSPRDSRHEKLFF,TGTGCCAGCAGTCCCCGGGACAGCCGACATGAAAAACTGTTTTTT
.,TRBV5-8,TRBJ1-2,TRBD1,CASSAGQGSYGYTF,TGTGCCAGCAGCGCGGGACAGGGTTCCTATGGCTACACCTTC
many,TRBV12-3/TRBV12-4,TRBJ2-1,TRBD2,CASSRLAGQKNGGFF,TGTGCCAGCAGCCGACTAGCGGGACAAAAAAATGGGGGGTTCTTC
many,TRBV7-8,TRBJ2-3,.,CASSLGWGGGSTDTQYF,TGTGCCAGCAGCTTAGGTTGGGGAGGAGGTTCCACAGATACGCAGTATTTT
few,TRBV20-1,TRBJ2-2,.,CSALTPANTGELFF,TGCAGTGCCTTGACACCCGCGAACACCGGGGAGCTGTTTTTT
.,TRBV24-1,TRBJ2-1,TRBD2,CATSDPGLAGVEQFF,TGTGCCACCAGTGACCCAGGACTAGCGGGAGTTGAGCAGTTCTTC
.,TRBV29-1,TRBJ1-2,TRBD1,CSVETGQAIYGYTF,TGCAGCGTTGAAACGGGACAGGCCATCTATGGCTACACCTTC
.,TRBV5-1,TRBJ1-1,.,CASSLPTDEAFF,TGCGCCAGCAGCTTGCCGACGGATGAAGCTTTCTTT
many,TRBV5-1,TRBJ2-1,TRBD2,CASSSVAGSYNEQFF,TGCGCCAGCAGCTCCGTAGCGGGGTCCTACAATGAGCAGTTCTTC
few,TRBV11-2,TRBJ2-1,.,CASSSTGPTVHEQFF,TGTGCCAGCAGCTCAACCGGGCCCACTGTCCATGAGCAGTTCTTC
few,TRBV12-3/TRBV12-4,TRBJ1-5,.,CASSPSLPNSNQPQHF,TGTGCCAGCAGTCCGTCCCTCCCCAATAGCAATCAGCCCCAGCATTTT
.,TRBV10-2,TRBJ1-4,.,CASSGAPGRTNEKLFF,TGCGCCAGCAGTGGAGCACCGGGCAGAACTAATGAAAAACTGTTTTTT
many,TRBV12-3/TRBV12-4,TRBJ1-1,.,CATSVLNTEAFF,TGTGCCACATCGGTCCTGAACACTGAAGCTTTCTTT
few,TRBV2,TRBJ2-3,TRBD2,CAAWWGGTDTQYF,TGTGCCGCCTGGTGGGGGGGGACAGATACGCAGTATTTT
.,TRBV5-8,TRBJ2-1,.,CARGHRLSSYNEQFF,TGTGCCAGGGGACATAGGTTGAGCTCCTACAATGAGCAGTTCTTC
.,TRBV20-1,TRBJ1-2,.,CSARDTDNTYGYTF,TGCAGTGCTAGAGATACGGACAACACATATGGCTACACCTTC
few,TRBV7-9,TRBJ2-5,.,CASSPHRETQYF,TGTGCCAGCAGCCCCCATAGGGAGACCCAGTACTTC
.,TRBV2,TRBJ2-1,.,CASSQGGMGFF,TGTGCCAGCAGTCAAGGCGGGATGGGGTTCTTC
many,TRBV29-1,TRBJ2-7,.,CSVRTVSSYEQYF,TGCAGCGTTCGGACGGTGAGCTCCTACGAGCAGTACTTC
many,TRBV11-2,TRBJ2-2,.,CASSTVGDTGELFF,TGTGCCAGCAGCACAGTCGGTGACACCGGGGAGCTGTTTTTT
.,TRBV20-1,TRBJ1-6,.,CSARGTNSPLHF,TGCAGTGCTAGAGGTACCAATTCACCCCTCCACTTT
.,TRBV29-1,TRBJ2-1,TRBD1,CSARTGTANNEQFF,TGCAGCGCCCGCACCGGGACAGCCAACAATGAGCAGTTCTTC
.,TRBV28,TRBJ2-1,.,CASRLVPGNNEQFF,TGTGCCAGCAGGTTGGTACCAGGAAACAATGAGCAGTTCTTC
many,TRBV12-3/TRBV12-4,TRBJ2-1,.,CASSLDTQYNEQFF,TGTGCCAGCAGTCTTGACACTCAATACAATGAGCAGTTCTTC
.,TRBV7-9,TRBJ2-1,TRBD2,CASSVLWEGPGEQFF,TGTGCCAGCAGCGTCCTTTGGGAGGGCCCAGGTGAGCAGTTCTTC
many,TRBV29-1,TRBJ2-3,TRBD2,CSVWTSGAPDTQYF,TGCAGCGTCTGGACTAGCGGAGCCCCAGATACGCAGTATTTT
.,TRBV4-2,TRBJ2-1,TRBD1,CASSQSGTALYNEQFF,TGTGCCAGCAGCCAATCCGGGACAGCCCTCTACAATGAGCAGTTCTTC
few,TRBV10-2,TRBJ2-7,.,CASMGHYEQYF,TGCGCCAGCATGGGCCACTACGAGCAGTACTTC
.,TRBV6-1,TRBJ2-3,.,CASNQFTDTQYF,TGTGCCAGCAACCAGTTTACAGATACGCAGTATTTT
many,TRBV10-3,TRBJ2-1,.,CAISESPGRVTYNEQFF,TGTGCCATCAGTGAGTCCCCGGGTAGGGTAACCTACAATGAGCAGTTCTTC
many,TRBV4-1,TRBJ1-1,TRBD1,CASSQGGTAEAFF,TGCGCCAGCAGCCAAGGAGGGACAGCTGAAGCTTTCTTT
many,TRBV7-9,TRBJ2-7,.,CASSLVGGEEPYEQYF,TGTGCCAGCAGCTTAGTGGGCGGTGAGGAACCTTACGAGCAGTACTTC